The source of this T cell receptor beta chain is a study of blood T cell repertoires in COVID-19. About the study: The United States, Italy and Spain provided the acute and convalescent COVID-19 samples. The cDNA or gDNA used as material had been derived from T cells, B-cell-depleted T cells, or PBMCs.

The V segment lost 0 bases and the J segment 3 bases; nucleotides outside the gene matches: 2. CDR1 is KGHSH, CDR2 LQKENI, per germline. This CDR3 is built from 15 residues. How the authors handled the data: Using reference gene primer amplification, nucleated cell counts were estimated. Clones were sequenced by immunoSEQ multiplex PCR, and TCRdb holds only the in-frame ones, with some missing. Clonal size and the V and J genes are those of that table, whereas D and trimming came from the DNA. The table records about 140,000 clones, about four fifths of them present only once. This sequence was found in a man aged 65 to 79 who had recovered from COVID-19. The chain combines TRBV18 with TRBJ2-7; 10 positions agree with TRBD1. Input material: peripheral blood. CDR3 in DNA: TGTGCCAGCTCACCACCGGGACAGGGGATCTACGAGCAGTACTTC. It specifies CASSPPGQGIYEQYF.